The clone carrying this T cell receptor beta chain was seen more than once but under ten times. What it binds is not known. The source of the sample is a study of vaccination effects on CD4 cells after COVID-19. The CDR3 spans 13 residues. The junction had 0 bases not matched to a gene; V was cut back by 4 bases and J by 4 bases. CDR1 LGHDT and CDR2 YNNKEL come from the germline V gene (reference sequence). Study-level results: The study got few convalescent patients and did not collect any early post-infection timepoints. Healthy vaccinees' vaccine-induced clones included only 1 of 255 that recognized common cold coronaviruses.

Sequencing followed a ViraFEST assay step that expanded antigen-specific CD4+ T cells with viral peptide pools. Scientists isolated CD4+ T cells after an approximately 9-day culture period ended. Vaccinated participants had no history of SARS-CoV-2 infection and tested negative for nucleocapsid antibodies. Some 2 million PBMC per well received approximately 9.4 IU/ml IL-2 and 9.5 to 10 ug/ml peptides in culture. Only in-frame clones appear in the TCRdb table, and some are missing; sequencing was by immunoSEQ multiplex PCR. The sample yields 74,000 or so clones, about 80% seen once. This TCR came from a human donor who received a COVID-19 vaccine. The sequences come from CD4+ T cells from PBMCs cultured with SARS-CoV-2 spike peptides, collected before COVID-19 vaccination. V usage is TRBV3-1 (or the pseudogene TRBV3-2) and J usage is TRBJ2-3; 9 bases line up with TRBD1. The CDR3 region has the DNA TGTGCCAGCAGCCGGGACAGGGCAGATACGCAGTATTTT. Translated: CASSRDRADTQYF.